This record looks at one T cell receptor beta chain sequence and its context. Use of 60 Vbeta and 13 Jbeta primers characterized the PCR. Produced via immunoSEQ multiplex PCR; TCRdb's table is partial and in-frame only. The data hold around 200,000 clones, with about 80% observed a single time. The source of the sample is a study of cytomegalovirus exposure and HLA in healthy donors. V trimming: 0 bases; J trimming: 3 bases; junction bases outside the gene matches: 4. Germline assignment: CDR1 SGDLS and CDR2 YYNGEE. The CDR3 covers 15 residues. Sequenced: PBMCs. This chain uses TRBV9 with TRBJ2-7; 9 positions match TRBD2. This clonotype was sampled from a man aged 40-55 years in good health and CMV-seronegative. The CDR3 nucleotides read TGTGCCAGCAGCGTAGCGGCGGGAGGGGACTACGAGCAGTACTTC. It translates to CASSVAAGGDYEQYF.